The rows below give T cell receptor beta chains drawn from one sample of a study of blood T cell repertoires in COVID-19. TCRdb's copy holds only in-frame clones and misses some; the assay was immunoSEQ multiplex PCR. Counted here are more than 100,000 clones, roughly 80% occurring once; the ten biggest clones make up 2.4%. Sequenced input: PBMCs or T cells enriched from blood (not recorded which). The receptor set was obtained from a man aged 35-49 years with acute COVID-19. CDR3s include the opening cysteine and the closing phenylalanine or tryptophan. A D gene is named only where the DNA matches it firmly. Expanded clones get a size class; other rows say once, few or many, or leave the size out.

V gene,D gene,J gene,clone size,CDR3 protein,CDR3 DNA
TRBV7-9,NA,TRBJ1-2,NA,CASRRGGEENGYTF,TGTGCCAGCAGGCGAGGGGGAGAAGAGAATGGCTACACCTTC
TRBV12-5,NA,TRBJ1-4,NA,CASDRVRANEKLFF,TGTGCTAGTGACAGGGTTAGGGCTAATGAAAAACTGTTTTTT
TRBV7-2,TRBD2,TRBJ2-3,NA,CASSLGASGMPDTQYF,TGTGCCAGCAGCTTAGGCGCTAGCGGGATGCCAGATACGCAGTATTTT
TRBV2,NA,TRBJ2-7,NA,CASTSDTYEQYF,TGTGCCAGCACCTCGGACACCTACGAGCAGTACTTC
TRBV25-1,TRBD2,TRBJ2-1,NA,CASSVLSGTSYNEQFF,TGTGCCAGCAGTGTCCTTAGCGGGACTTCCTACAATGAGCAGTTCTTC
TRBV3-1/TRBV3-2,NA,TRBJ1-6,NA,CASSPLSGGLGSPLHF,TGTGCCAGCAGCCCCCTATCGGGGGGGTTAGGCTCACCCCTCCACTTT
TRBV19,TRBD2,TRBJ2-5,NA,CASSSRVAGGIQETQYF,TGTGCCAGTAGTAGCCGTGTAGCGGGAGGGATCCAAGAGACCCAGTACTTC
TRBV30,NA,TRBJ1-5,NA,CAWSLTDQPQHF,TGTGCCTGGAGTCTCACTGATCAGCCCCAGCATTTT
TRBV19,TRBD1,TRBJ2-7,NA,CASSIGTGPHEQYF,TGTGCCAGTAGTATCGGGACAGGGCCCCACGAGCAGTACTTC
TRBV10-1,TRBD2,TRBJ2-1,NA,CASSLLSGRGGNEQFF,TGCGCCAGCAGTCTCCTCAGCGGGAGGGGCGGCAATGAGCAGTTCTTC
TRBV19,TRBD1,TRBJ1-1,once,CASTDRRGQGTFF,TGTGCCAGTACCGACAGGAGAGGACAGGGGACTTTCTTT
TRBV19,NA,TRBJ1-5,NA,CASTEGGGNQPQHF,TGTGCCAGTACAGAGGGCGGGGGCAATCAGCCCCAGCATTTT
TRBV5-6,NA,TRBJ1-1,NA,CASSLLGELMGNTEAFF,TGTGCCAGCAGCTTGTTAGGGGAACTTATGGGGAACACTGAAGCTTTCTTT
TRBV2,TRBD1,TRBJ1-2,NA,CASSEARQGYGYTF,TGTGCCAGCAGTGAAGCGCGACAGGGCTATGGCTACACCTTC
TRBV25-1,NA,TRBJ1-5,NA,CATAPRGANQPQHF,TGTGCCACCGCGCCCCGGGGGGCAAATCAGCCCCAGCATTTT
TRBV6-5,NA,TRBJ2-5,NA,CASGKSGGETQYF,TGTGCCAGCGGTAAAAGCGGAGGAGAGACCCAGTACTTC
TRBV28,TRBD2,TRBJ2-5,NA,CASGGTSGQETQYF,TGTGCCTCCGGAGGGACTAGCGGCCAAGAGACCCAGTACTTC
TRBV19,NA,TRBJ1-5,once,CASSIALNQPQHF,TGTGCCAGTAGTATAGCCCTCAATCAGCCCCAGCATTTT
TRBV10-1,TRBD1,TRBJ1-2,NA,CASAPGQRGVSYGYTF,TGCGCCAGCGCCCCGGGACAGAGGGGAGTGAGCTATGGCTACACCTTC
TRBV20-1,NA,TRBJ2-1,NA,CSASGPGLRPGEQFF,TGCAGTGCTAGTGGTCCAGGACTAAGGCCGGGTGAGCAGTTCTTC
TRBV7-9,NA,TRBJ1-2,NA,CASSSGVYGYTF,TGTGCCAGCAGCTCCGGGGTTTATGGCTACACCTTC
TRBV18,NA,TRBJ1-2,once,CASSPVRRGDYGYTF,TGTGCCAGCTCACCAGTGCGCAGGGGAGACTATGGCTACACCTTC
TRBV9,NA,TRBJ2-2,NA,CASSVSSDRAGELFF,TGTGCCAGCAGCGTATCATCAGACAGAGCCGGGGAGCTGTTTTTT
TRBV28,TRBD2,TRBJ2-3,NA,CASRMTSGRVADTQYF,TGTGCCAGCAGGATGACTAGCGGGAGGGTTGCAGATACGCAGTATTTT
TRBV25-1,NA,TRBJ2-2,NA,CASSVLQGDGELFF,TGTGCCAGCAGTGTACTCCAAGGGGACGGGGAGCTGTTTTTT
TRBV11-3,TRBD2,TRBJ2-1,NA,CASSFLYRGLGANEQFF,TGTGCCAGCAGCTTTTTGTATAGAGGACTAGGGGCCAATGAGCAGTTCTTC
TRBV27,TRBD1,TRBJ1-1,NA,CASSLYSRGEMNTEAFF,TGTGCCAGCAGTTTATATTCCAGGGGGGAAATGAACACTGAAGCTTTCTTT
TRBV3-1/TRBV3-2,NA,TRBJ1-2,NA,CASSPTLTANYGYTF,TGTGCCAGCAGCCCAACCCTGACAGCTAACTATGGCTACACCTTC
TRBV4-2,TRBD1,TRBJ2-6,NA,CASSPSTGSSGANVLTF,TGTGCCAGCAGCCCTTCGACAGGGAGCTCTGGGGCCAACGTCCTGACTTTC
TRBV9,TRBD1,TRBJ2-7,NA,CASSGGQGFFEEQYF,TGTGCCAGCAGCGGAGGACAGGGCTTTTTTGAGGAGCAGTACTTC
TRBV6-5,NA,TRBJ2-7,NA,CASSYSQSYEQYF,TGTGCCAGCAGTTACTCACAGAGCTACGAGCAGTACTTC
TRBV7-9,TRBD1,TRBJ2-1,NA,CASRRDSYNEQFF,TGTGCCAGCAGACGGGACAGCTACAATGAGCAGTTCTTC
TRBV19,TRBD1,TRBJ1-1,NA,CASSTFSTGKTEAFF,TGTGCCAGTAGTACTTTTTCGACAGGGAAGACTGAAGCTTTCTTT
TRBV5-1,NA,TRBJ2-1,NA,CASSLDPGMSNEQFF,TGCGCCAGCAGCTTGGATCCGGGAATGAGCAATGAGCAGTTCTTC
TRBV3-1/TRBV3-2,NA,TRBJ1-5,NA,CASSQDGRGNQPQHF,TGTGCCAGCAGCCAGGACGGAAGGGGGAATCAGCCCCAGCATTTT
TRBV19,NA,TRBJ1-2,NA,CASSPPWGDYGYTF,TGTGCCAGTAGTCCCCCATGGGGGGACTATGGCTACACCTTC
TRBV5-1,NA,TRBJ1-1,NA,CASSLEGHQAFF,TGCGCCAGCAGCTTGGAGGGACACCAAGCTTTCTTT
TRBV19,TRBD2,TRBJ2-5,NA,CASSMLRAGGRETQYF,TGTGCCAGTAGTATGCTCCGGGCGGGGGGTCGCGAGACCCAGTACTTC
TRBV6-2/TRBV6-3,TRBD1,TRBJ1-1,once,CASSYLQGTAFF,TGTGCCAGCAGTTATTTACAGGGGACAGCTTTCTTT
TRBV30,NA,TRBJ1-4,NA,CAWSVPLTGKLFF,TGTGCCTGGAGTGTACCACTCACAGGTAAACTGTTTTTT
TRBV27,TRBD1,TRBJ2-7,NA,CASSPSGTGRQFPSYEQYF,TGTGCCAGCTCTCCCTCCGGGACAGGGAGGCAGTTTCCCTCATACGAGCAGTACTTC
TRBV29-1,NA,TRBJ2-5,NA,CSVEAASGTQYF,TGCAGCGTAGAGGCGGCTAGTGGGACCCAGTACTTC
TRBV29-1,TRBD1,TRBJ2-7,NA,CSTGQGAGHEQYF,TGCAGCACAGGACAGGGGGCAGGCCACGAGCAGTACTTC
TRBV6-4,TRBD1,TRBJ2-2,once,CASRRTGDATGELFF,TGTGCCAGCAGGCGGACAGGGGACGCCACCGGGGAGCTGTTTTTT
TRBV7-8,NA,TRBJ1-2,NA,CASSSRRVREYGYTF,TGTGCCAGCAGCTCCAGGAGGGTCAGGGAGTATGGCTACACCTTC
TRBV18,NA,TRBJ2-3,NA,CASSPRTSYASTDTQYF,TGTGCCAGCTCACCAAGGACTTCTTATGCTAGCACAGATACGCAGTATTTT
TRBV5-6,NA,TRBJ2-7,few,CASSWGRPGPYEQYF,TGTGCCAGCAGCTGGGGGCGGCCTGGTCCCTACGAGCAGTACTTC
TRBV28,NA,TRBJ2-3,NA,CASSLGGATLGYTDTQYF,TGTGCCAGCAGTTTAGGGGGGGCTACCCTGGGGTACACAGATACGCAGTATTTT
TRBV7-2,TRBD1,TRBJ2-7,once,CASSLMTGHQNEQYF,TGTGCCAGCAGCTTAATGACAGGGCATCAAAACGAGCAGTACTTC
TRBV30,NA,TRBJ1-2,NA,CAARGSYGYTF,TGTGCCGCCCGAGGGTCTTATGGCTACACCTTC
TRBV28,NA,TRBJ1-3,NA,CASSYAKILHF,TGTGCCAGCAGCTATGCCAAGATTTTACATTTT
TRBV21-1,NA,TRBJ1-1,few,CAGGAGALFAFF,TGTGCCGGCGGTGCGGGGGCTCTGTTTGCTTTCTTT